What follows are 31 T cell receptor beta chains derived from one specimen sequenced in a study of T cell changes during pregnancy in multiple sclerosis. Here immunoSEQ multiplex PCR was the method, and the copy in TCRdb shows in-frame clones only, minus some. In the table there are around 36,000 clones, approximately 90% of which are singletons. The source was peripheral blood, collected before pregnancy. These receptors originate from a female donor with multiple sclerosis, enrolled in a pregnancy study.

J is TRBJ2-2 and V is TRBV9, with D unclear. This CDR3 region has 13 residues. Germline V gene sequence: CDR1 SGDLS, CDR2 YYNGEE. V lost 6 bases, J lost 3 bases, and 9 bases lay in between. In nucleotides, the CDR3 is TGTGCCAGCAACCGGTTAGACACCGGGGAGCTGTTTTTT. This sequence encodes CASNRLDTGELFF. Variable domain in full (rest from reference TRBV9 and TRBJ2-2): DSGVTQTPKHLITATGQRVTLRCSPRSGDLSVYWYQQSLDQGLQFLIQYYNGEERAKGNILERFSAQQFPDLHSELNLSSLELGDSALYFCASNRLDTGELFFGEGSRLTVL.

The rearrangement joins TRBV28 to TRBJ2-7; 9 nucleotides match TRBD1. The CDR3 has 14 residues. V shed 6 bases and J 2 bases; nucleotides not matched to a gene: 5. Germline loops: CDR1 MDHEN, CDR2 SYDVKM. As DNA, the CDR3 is TGTGCCAGCAGGGATGGGACAGGGCCCTACGAGCAGTACTTC. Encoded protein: CASRDGTGPYEQYF.

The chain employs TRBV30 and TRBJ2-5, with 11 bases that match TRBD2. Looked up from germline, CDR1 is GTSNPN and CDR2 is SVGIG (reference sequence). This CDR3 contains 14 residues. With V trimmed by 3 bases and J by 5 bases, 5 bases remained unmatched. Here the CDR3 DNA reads TGTGCCTGGAGGAGAGCTAGCGGGGGGGAGACCCAGTACTTC. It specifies CAWRRASGGETQYF.

CDR3 in amino acids: CASSVGGRALYNEQFF. CDR3 nucleotides: TGTGCCAGCAGCGTAGGTGGGAGAGCCCTATACAATGAGCAGTTCTTC. The rearrangement joins TRBV9 to TRBJ2-1; tentative D call: TRBD2 (5 bases). Looked up from germline, CDR1 is SGDLS and CDR2 is YYNGEE. V lost 0 bases to trimming and J lost 4 bases, with 14 bases between them. The CDR3 covers 16 residues.

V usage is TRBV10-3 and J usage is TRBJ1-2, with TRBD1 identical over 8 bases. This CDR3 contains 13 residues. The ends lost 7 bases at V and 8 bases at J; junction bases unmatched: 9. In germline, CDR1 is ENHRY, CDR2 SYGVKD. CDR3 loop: CAIKPGGLDGYTF. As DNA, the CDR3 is TGTGCCATCAAGCCAGGGGGCTTAGACGGCTACACCTTC.

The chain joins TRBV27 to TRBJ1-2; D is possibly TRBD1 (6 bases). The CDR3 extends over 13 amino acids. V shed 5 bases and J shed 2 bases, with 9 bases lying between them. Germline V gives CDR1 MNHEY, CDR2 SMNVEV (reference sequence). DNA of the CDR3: TGTGCCAGCAGTCACGACAGGAACTATGGCTACACCTTC. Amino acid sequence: CASSHDRNYGYTF.

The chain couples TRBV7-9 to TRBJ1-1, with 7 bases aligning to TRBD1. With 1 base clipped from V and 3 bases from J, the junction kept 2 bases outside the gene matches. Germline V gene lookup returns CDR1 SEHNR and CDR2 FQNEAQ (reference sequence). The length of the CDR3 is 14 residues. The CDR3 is CASSLGQGDTEAFF. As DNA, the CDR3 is TGTGCCAGCAGCTTAGGACAGGGCGACACTGAAGCTTTCTTT.

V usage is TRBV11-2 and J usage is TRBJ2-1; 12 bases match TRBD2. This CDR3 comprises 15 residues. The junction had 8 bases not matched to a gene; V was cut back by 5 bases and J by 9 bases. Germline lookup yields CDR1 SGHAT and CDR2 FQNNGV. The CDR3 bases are TGTGCCAGCAGCAAGACTAGCGGGAGCCTCATTGAGCAGTTCTTC. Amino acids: CASSKTSGSLIEQFF.

CDR3 sequence reads: CASSGREAYEQYF. CDR3 nucleotide sequence: TGTGCCAGCAGCGGCAGGGAGGCCTACGAGCAGTACTTC. The J gene is TRBJ2-7, the V gene TRBV7-9; TRBD2 is a possible D gene (6 bases). V lost 5 bases to trimming and J lost 2 bases, with 10 bases between them. The CDR3 contains 13 residues. CDR1 and CDR2 from the germline V gene are SEHNR and FQNEAQ (reference sequence).

CDR3 sequence reads: CASSDPTGGNEQFF. The CDR3 DNA is TGTGCCAGCAGTGATCCGACAGGGGGCAATGAGCAGTTCTTC. The chain employs TRBV2 and TRBJ2-1; 9 bases match TRBD1. J was trimmed by 6 bases and V by 3 bases; bases with no gene match: 3. CDR1 SNHLY and CDR2 FYNNEI come from the germline V gene. CDR3 length: 14 residues.

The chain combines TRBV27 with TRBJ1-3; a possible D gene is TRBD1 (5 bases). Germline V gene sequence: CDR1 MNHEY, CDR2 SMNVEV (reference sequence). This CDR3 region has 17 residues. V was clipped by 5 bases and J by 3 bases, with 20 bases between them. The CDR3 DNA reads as TGTGCCAGCAGTGAGCGGGTAGGGGCACTCAATGGAAACACCATATATTTT. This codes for CASSERVGALNGNTIYF.

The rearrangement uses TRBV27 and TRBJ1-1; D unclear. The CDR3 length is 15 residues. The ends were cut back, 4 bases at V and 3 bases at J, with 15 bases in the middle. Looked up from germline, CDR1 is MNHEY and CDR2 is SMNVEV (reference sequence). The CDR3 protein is CASSSRPETDTEAFF. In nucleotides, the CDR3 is TGTGCCAGCAGTTCCCGTCCGGAGACGGACACTGAAGCTTTCTTT.

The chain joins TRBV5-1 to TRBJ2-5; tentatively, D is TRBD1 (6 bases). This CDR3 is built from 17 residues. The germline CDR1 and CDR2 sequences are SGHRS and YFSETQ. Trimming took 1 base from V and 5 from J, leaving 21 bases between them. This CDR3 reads CASSLPDRTADRETQYF. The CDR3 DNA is TGCGCCAGCAGCTTGCCCGACCGGACAGCGGATCGGGAGACCCAGTACTTC. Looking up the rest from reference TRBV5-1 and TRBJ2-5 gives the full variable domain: KAGVTQTPRYLIKTRGQQVTLSCSPISGHRSVSWYQQTPGQGLQFLFEYFSETQRNKGNFPGRFSGRQFSNSRSEMNVSTLELGDSALYLCASSLPDRTADRETQYFGPGTRLLVL.

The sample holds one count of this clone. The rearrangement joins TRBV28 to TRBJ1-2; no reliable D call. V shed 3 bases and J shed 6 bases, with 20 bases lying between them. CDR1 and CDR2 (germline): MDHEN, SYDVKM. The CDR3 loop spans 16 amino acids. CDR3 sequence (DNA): TGTGCCAGCAGTTTCAAGCGATGGCGAGGGCGGGATGGCTACACCTTC. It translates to CASSFKRWRGRDGYTF.

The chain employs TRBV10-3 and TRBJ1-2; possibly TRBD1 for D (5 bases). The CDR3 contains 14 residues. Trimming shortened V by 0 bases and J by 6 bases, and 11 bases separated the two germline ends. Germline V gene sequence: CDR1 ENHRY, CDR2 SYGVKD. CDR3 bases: TGTGCCATCAGTGAGTCTGGAGGGGAAAATGGCTACACCTTC. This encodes CAISESGGENGYTF.

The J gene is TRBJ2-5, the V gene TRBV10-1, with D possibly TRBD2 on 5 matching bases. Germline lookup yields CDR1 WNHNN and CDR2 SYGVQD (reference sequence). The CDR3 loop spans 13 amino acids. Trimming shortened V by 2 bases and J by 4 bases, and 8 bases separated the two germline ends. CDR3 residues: CASSETSGETQYF. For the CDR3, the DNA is TGCGCCAGCAGTGAGACTAGTGGAGAGACCCAGTACTTC.

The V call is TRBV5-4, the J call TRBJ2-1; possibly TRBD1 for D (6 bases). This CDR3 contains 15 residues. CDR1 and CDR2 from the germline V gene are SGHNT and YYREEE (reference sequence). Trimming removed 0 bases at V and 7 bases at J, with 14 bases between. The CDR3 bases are TGTGCCAGCAGCTTGGAATCACAGGGAAATAATGAGCAGTTCTTC. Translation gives CASSLESQGNNEQFF.

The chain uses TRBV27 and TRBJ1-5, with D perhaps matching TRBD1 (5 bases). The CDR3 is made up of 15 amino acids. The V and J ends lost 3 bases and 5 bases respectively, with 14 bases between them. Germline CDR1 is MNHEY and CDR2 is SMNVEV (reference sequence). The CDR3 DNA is TGTGCCAGCAGTTTGACGACAGAGAGATATCAGCCCCAGCATTTT. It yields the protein CASSLTTERYQPQHF.

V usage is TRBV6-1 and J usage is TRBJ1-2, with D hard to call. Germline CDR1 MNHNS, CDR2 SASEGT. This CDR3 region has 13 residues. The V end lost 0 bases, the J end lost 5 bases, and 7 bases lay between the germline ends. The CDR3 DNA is TGTGCCAGCAGTGAAGCGTTCGAGTATGGCTACACCTTC. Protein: CASSEAFEYGYTF.

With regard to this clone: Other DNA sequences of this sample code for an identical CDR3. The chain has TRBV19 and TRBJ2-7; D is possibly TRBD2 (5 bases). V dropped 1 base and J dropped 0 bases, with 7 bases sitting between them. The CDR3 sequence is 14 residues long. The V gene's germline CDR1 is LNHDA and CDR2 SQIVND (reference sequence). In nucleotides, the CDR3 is TGTGCCAGTAGTATAGCCCGGGACTCCTACGAGCAGTACTTC. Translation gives CASSIARDSYEQYF.

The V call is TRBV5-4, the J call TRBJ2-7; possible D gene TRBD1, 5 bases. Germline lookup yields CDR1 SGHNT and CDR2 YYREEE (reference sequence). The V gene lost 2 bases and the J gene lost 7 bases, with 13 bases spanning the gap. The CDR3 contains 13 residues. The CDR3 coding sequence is TGTGCCAGCAGCTTAGACAGTAGGAGAGAGCAGTACTTC. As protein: CASSLDSRREQYF.

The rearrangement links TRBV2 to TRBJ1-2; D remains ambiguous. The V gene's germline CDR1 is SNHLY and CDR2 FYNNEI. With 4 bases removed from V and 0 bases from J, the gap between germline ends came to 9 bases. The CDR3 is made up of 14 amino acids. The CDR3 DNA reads TGTGCCAGCAGTGGGCTCGCAGCTAACTATGGCTACACCTTC. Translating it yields CASSGLAANYGYTF.

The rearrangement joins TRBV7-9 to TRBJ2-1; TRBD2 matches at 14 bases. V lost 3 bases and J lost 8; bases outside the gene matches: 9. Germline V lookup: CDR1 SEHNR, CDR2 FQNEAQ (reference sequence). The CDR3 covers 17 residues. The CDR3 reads CASSFPGLAGDLDEQFF. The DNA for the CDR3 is TGTGCCAGCAGCTTTCCGGGACTAGCGGGAGATCTAGATGAGCAGTTCTTC.

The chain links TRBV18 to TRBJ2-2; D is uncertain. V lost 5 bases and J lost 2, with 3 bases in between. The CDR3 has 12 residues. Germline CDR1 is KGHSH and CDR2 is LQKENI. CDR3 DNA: TGTGCCAGCTCATTAAACACCGGGGAGCTGTTTTTT. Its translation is CASSLNTGELFF.

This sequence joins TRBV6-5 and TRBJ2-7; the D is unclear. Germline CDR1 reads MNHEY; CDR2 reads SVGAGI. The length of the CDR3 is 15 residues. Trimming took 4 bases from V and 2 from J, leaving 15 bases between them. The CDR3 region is CASSSTEPHPYEQYF. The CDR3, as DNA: TGTGCCAGCAGTTCGACGGAGCCTCATCCCTACGAGCAGTACTTC.

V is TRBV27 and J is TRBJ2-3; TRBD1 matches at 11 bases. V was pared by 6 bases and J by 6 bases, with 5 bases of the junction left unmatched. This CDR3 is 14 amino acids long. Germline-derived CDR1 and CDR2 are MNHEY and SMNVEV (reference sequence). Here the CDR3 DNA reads TGTGCCAGCAGCCTCGGACAGGGGGCGGATACGCAGTATTTT. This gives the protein CASSLGQGADTQYF.

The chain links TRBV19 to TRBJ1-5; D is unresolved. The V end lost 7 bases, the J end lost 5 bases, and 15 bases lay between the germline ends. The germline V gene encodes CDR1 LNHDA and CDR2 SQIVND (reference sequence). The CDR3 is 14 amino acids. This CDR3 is CASKSRRRDQPQHF. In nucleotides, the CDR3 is TGTGCCAGTAAGTCCAGAAGACGGGATCAGCCCCAGCATTTT. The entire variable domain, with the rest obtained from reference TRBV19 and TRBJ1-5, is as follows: DGGITQSPKYLFRKEGQNVTLSCEQNLNHDAMYWYRQDPGQGLRLIYYSQIVNDFQKGDIAEGYSVSREKKESFPLTVTSAQKNPTAFYLCASKSRRRDQPQHFGDGTRLSIL.

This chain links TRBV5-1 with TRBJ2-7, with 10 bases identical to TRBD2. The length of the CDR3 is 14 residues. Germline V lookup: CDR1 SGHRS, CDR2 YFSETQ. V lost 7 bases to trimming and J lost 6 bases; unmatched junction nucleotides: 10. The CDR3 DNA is TGCGCCAGCTCTGAGCGGGAGGGAGCTCCCGAGCAGTACTTC. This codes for CASSEREGAPEQYF.

The CDR3 bases are TGTGCCAGCAGCCAAAGTGACACTCAAGAGACCCAGTACTTC. Translated: CASSQSDTQETQYF. The V call is TRBV4-2, the J call TRBJ2-5, with D unresolved. The CDR3 spans 14 residues. The germline gives CDR1 LGHNA, CDR2 YNFKEQ. V lost 2 bases to trimming and J lost 2 bases, with 9 bases between them.

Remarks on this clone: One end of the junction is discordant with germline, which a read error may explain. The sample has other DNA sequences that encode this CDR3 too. The DNA of the CDR3 is TGTGCCAGCAGCACGGACAGGTTGGAAAAACTGTTTTTT. Protein sequence: CASSTDRLEKLFF. This chain connects TRBV5-1 to TRBJ1-4; 7 bases are a match to TRBD1. This CDR3 comprises 13 residues. Germline V gene sequence: CDR1 SGHRS, CDR2 YFSETQ.

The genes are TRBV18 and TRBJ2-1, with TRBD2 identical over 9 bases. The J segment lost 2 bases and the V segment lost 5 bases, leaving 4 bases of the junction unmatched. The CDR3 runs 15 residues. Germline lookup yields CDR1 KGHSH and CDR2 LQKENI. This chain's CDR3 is CASSYSGSAYNEQFF. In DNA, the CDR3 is TGTGCCAGCTCATATAGCGGGAGTGCCTACAATGAGCAGTTCTTC.